The clone carrying this T cell receptor beta chain came up many times. What it recognizes is unknown. This record comes from a study of T cells in Graves' hyperthyroidism and ophthalmopathy. Study-level information: Peripheral blood was secured at the point of initial diagnosis, before any treatment.

The V segment lost 2 bases and the J segment 4 bases; nucleotides outside the gene matches: 10. The CDR3 length is 16 residues. In germline, CDR1 is MNHEY, CDR2 SVGAGI. TCR beta CDR3 regions were amplified from RNA. The primer set for the first-round RT-PCR of the TCR CDR3 was HTBI. TCRdb re-derived calls from the multiplex PCR reads in MiXCR, one entry per CDR3 protein. The sample holds about 520,000 distinct CDR3 sequences; approximately 24% are singletons and the top ten take approximately 10%. Study-level points and caveats: Most thyroid clonotypes expanded above 0.001 were also detected in blood.

Lactation, pregnancy, other autoimmune disease or uncontrolled infection led to exclusion of patients. The sample comprised blood. The chain carries TRBV6-5 and TRBJ2-7; 8 bases map to TRBD1. This clonotype was sampled from a woman aged 30 to 39 with Graves' ophthalmopathy. CDR3 residues: CASSYLLGQGNYEQYF. Here the CDR3 DNA reads TGTGCCAGCAGTTACCTTCTCGGACAGGGTAATTACGAGCAGTACTTC.